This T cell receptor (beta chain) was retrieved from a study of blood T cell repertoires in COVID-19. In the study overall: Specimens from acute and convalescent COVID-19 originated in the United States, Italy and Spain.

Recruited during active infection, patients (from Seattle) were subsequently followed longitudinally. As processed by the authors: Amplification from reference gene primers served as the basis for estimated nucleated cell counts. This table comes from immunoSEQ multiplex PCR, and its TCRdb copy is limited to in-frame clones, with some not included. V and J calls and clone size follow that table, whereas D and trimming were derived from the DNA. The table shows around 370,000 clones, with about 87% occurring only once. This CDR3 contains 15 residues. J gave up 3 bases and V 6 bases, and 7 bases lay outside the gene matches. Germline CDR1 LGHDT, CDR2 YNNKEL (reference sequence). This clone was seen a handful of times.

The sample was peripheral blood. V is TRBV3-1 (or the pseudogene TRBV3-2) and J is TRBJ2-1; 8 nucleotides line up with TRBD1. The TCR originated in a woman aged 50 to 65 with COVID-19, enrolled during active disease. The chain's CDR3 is CASRPTGTGYNEQFF. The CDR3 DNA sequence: TGTGCCAGCAGGCCTACCGGGACAGGCTACAATGAGCAGTTCTTC.